This TCR beta chain was sequenced during a study of graft-versus-host responses after intestinal transplantation. Study information: All recipients got anti-thymocyte globulin induction, then tacrolimus and steroids for 3 to 4 years.

The assay was immunoSEQ multiplex PCR, and TCRdb's table has in-frame clones only and misses some. Of roughly 28,000 clones detected, roughly nine tenths appear once; the ten largest clones hold around a tenth. Overall study results and limits: Early post-transplant HvG declines showed an association with peak circulating GvH clone levels. Ileal or blood samples showed some GvH clones first, and such clones were also found in recipient marrow. High graft-versus-host to host-versus-graft clonal ratios were seen in allografts of patients with graft-donor T cell macrochimerism.

This CDR3 comprises 14 residues. The germline gives CDR1 SGHRS, CDR2 YFSETQ. Between the trimmed V and J ends, which lost 0 bases and 0 bases, there was a span of 1 base. Comments on this clone: Antigen: not known.

The sample was PBMCs, taken around 62 weeks after intestinal transplantation. This clonotype originated in a human patient who received an intestinal transplant, so some T cells may come from the graft donor. V and J are TRBV5-1 and TRBJ2-6; D unresolved. The DNA of the CDR3 is TGCGCCAGCAGCTTGGGCTCTGGGGCCAACGTCCTGACTTTC. This sequence encodes CASSLGSGANVLTF.